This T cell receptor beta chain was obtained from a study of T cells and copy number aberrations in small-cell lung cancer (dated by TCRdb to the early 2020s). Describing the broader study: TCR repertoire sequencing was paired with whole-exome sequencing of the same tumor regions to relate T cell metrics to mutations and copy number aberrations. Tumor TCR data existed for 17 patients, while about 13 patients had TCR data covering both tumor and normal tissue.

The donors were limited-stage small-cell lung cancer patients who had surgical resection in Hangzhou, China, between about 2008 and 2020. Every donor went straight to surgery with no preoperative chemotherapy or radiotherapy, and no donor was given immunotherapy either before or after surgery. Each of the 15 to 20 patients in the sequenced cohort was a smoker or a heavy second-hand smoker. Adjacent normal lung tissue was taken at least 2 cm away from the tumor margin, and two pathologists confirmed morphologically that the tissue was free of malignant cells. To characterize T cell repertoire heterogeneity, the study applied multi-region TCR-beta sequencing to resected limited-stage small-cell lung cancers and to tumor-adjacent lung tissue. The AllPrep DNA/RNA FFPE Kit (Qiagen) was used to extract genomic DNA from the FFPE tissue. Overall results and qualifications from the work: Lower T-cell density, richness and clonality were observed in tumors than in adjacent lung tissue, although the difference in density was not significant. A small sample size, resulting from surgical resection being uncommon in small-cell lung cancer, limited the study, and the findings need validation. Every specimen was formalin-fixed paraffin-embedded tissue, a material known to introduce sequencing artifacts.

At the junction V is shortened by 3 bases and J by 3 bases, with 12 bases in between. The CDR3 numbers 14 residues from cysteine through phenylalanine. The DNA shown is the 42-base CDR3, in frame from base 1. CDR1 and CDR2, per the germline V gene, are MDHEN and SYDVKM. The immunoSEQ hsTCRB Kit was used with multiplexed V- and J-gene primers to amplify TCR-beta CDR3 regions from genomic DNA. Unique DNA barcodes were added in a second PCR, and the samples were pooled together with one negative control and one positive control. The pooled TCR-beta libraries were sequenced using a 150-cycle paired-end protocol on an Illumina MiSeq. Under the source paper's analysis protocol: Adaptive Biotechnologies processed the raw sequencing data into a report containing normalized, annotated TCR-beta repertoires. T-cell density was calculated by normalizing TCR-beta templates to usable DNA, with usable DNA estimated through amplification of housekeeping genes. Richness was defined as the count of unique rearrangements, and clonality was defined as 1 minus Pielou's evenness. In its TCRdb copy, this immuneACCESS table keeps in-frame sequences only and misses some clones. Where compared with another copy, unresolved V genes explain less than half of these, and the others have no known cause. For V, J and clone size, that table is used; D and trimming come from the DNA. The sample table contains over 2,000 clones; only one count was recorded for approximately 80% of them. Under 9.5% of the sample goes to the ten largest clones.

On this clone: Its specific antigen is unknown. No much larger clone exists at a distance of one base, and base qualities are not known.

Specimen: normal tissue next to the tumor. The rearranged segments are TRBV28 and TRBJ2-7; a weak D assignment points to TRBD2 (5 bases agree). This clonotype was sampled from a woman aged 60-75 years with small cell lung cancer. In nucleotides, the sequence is TGTGCCAGCAGTTTTGAGAGGGAGATCTACGAGCAGTACTTC. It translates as CASSFEREIYEQYF.